This T cell receptor beta chain was identified in a study of type 1 and type 2 diabetes patients. Regarding the study as a whole: Groups were not age- or gender-matched, which may bias interpretation.

Standard classification criteria confirmed type 1 or type 2 diabetes in all patients. Donors had no other autoimmune disease or infection in four weeks. Peripheral blood, 7.5 to 10 milliliters per participant, was collected. The PCR template was genomic DNA. Multiplex PCR with 30 forward and 13 reverse primers amplified the TCR beta CDR3. TCRdb itself ran the multiplex PCR reads through MiXCR, one entry per CDR3 protein. The repertoire holds around 300,000 distinct CDR3 sequences, with roughly 50% as singletons. This CDR3 is 13 amino acids long. Trimming took 2 bases from V and 6 from J, leaving 7 bases between them. Worth noting for this clonotype: What it binds is not known.

Sample: peripheral blood mononuclear cells (PBMCs). The rearrangement uses TRBV12-3 or TRBV12-4 and TRBJ1-4; D remains unclear. The receptor was derived from a man younger than 35 with type 2 diabetes. CDR3 sequence: CASSLRSDEKLFF. For the CDR3, the DNA is TGTGCCAGCAGTTTAAGGTCAGATGAAAAACTGTTTTTT.